These 6 T cell receptor beta chains originate from one sample sequenced in a study of T cells in Graves' hyperthyroidism and ophthalmopathy. Regions amplified from RNA transcripts were the TCR beta CDR3 regions. HTBI primers drove first-round RT-PCR of the TCR CDR3. One entry per CDR3 protein, called by TCRdb with MiXCR from the multiplex PCR reads. The repertoire consists of approximately 400,000 distinct CDR3 sequences, with roughly 19% occurring once and the leading ten covering about 4%. Sequenced: blood. These receptors all come from a woman aged 18-29 years with Graves' hyperthyroidism.

This chain uses TRBV18 with TRBJ2-2; D unresolved. The length of the CDR3 is 15 residues. Trimming took 0 bases from V and 3 from J, leaving 8 bases between them. Germline CDR1 is KGHSH and CDR2 is LQKENI. The CDR3 DNA is TGTGCCAGCTCACCACCGGCGCGTTACACCGGGGAGCTGTTTTTT. Its protein product is CASSPPARYTGELFF. Full variable domain (rest looked up from reference TRBV18 and TRBJ2-2): NAGVMQNPRHLVRRRGQEARLRCSPMKGHSHVYWYRQLPEEGLKFMVYLQKENIIDESGMPKERFSAEFPKEGPSILRIQQVVRGDSAAYFCASSPPARYTGELFFGEGSRLTVL.

This clonotype was detected a few times. The chain links TRBV6-1 to TRBJ2-7; D gene unclear. Germline CDR1 MNHNS, CDR2 SASEGT. The CDR3 totals 14 residues. V was trimmed by 4 bases and J by 3 bases, leaving 13 bases between them. CDR3 DNA: TGTGCCAGCAGTGTCGACCCGGACCACTACGAGCAGTACTTC. Translation gives CASSVDPDHYEQYF.

Only a few counts were recorded for this clonotype. The genes are TRBV14 and TRBJ2-7; 8 bases map to TRBD1. V trimming: 1 base; J trimming: 4 bases; junction bases outside the gene matches: 9. Germline assignment: CDR1 SGHDN and CDR2 FVKESK. CDR3 length equals 16 residues. CDR3 amino acids: CASSQGRQGTHYEQYF. The CDR3 DNA is TGTGCCAGCAGCCAAGGGAGACAGGGGACTCATTACGAGCAGTACTTC.

The table lists this clonotype with many counts. The rearrangement uses TRBV29-1 and TRBJ1-1; D uncertain. V shed 6 bases and J shed 4 bases, with 15 bases lying between them. Germline lookup yields CDR1 SQVTM and CDR2 ANQGSEA. CDR3 length equals 13 residues. CDR3 DNA sequence: TGCAGCGTCGCGTTGGGCTTAGGCACTGAAGCTTTCTTT. Translation: CSVALGLGTEAFF.

V and J are TRBV20-1 and TRBJ2-3, with D hard to call. V was trimmed by 7 bases and J by 1 base, leaving 12 bases between them. Germline CDR1 and CDR2: DFQATT and SNEGSKA (reference sequence). The CDR3 loop spans 13 amino acids. CDR3: CSGNGYRTDTQYF. For the CDR3, the DNA is TGCAGTGGTAACGGGTATCGCACAGATACGCAGTATTTT.

This clonotype came up a few times. The V call is TRBV5-1, the J call TRBJ1-1, with 8 positions matching TRBD1. The germline V gene encodes CDR1 SGHRS and CDR2 YFSETQ. J lost 5 bases, V lost 5 bases, and 8 bases had no gene match. The CDR3 spans 14 residues. CDR3 loop: CASSWGDRGTEAFF. In nucleotides, the CDR3 is TGCGCCAGCAGTTGGGGTGACAGGGGAACTGAAGCTTTCTTT.